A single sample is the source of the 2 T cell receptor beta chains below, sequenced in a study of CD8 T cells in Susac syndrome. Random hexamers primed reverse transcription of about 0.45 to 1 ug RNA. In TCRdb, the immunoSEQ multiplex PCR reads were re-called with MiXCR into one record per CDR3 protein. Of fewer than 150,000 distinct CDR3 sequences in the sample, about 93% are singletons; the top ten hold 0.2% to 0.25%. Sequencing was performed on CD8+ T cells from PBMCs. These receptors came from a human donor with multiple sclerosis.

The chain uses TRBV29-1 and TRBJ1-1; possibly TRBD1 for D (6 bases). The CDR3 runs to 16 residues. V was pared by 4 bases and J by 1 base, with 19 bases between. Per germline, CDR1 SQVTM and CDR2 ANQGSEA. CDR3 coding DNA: TGCAGCGTTGGTTGGGGGGCGGCAATTGCGAACACTGAAGCTTTCTTT. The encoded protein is CSVGWGAAIANTEAFF.

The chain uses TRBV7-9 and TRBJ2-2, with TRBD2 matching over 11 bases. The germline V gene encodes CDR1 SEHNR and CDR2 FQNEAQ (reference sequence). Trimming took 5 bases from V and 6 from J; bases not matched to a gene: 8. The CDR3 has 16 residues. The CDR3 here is CASSTALAGVAGELFF. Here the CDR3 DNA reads TGTGCCAGCAGCACGGCACTAGCGGGAGTTGCCGGGGAGCTGTTTTTT.